Listed here are 20 T cell receptor beta chains from one sample, sequenced in a study of T-cell reconstitution after alpha-beta-depleted transplantation in children. Unique molecular identifiers tagged the TCRbeta library. TCRdb re-derived calls from the PCR reads in MiXCR, one entry per CDR3 protein. This table holds 640,000 or so distinct CDR3 sequences, 15% to 20% found once. Specimen: PBMCs from the stem cell graft donor, collected from the stem cell graft. The receptor set was obtained from a human donor who donated a stem cell graft to a child with acute myeloid leukemia.

Details on this clonotype: A read error may be the cause here, since a much bigger clone is one base away. V is TRBV20-1 and J is TRBJ2-7; a weak D match, TRBD1 (5 bases). The CDR3 is 17 residues long. Looked up from germline, CDR1 is DFQATT and CDR2 is SNEGSKA (reference sequence). In nucleotides, the CDR3 is TGCAGTGCTAGAGATTCTGATCTGGCAGGGCGTACCTACGACCAGTACTTC. Protein sequence: CSARDSDLAGRTYDQYF.

This clonotype was seen many times. The chain is built from TRBV20-1 and TRBJ2-2, with D perhaps matching TRBD1 or TRBD2 (5 bases each). Per the germline V gene, CDR1 is DFQATT and CDR2 is SNEGSKA (reference sequence). Trimming removed 6 bases from V and 9 bases from J, with 23 bases in between. This CDR3 is 15 amino acids long. Here the CDR3 reads CSAIPPGTPSRELFF. Here the CDR3 DNA reads TGCAGTGCCATTCCTCCCGGGACGCCTTCCAGGGAGCTGTTTTTT.

This clonotype showed up many times. The V and J genes are TRBV7-2 and TRBJ2-7; D gene unclear. The V gene's germline CDR1 is SGHTA and CDR2 FQGNSA. The V end lost 3 bases, the J end lost 2 bases, and 8 bases lay between the germline ends. This CDR3 region has 13 residues. The chain's CDR3 is CASSFGPTYEQYF. The CDR3 region has the DNA TGTGCCAGCAGCTTCGGGCCTACCTACGAGCAGTACTTC. Full variable domain (rest looked up from reference TRBV7-2 and TRBJ2-7): GAGVSQSPSNKVTEKGKDVELRCDPISGHTALYWYRQSLGQGLEFLIYFQGNSAPDKSGLPSDRFSAERTGGSVSTLTIQRTQQEDSAVYLCASSFGPTYEQYFGPGTRLTVT.

This clonotype has only a few counts. The rearrangement links TRBV11-2 to TRBJ2-5; tentatively, D is TRBD1 or TRBD2 (6 bases each). Germline loops: CDR1 SGHAT, CDR2 FQNNGV. There are 17 residues in the CDR3. Trimming removed 2 bases at V and 8 bases at J, with 24 bases between. The CDR3 sequence: CASSLRGDPGYPGTQYF. In DNA, the CDR3 is TGTGCCAGCAGCTTAAGGGGGGACCCAGGATACCCAGGAACCCAGTACTTC.

The chain joins TRBV29-1 to TRBJ2-7; TRBD2 is a possible D gene (5 bases). Germline V gene data show CDR1 as SQVTM and CDR2 as ANQGSEA. The length of the CDR3 is 11 residues. Trimming took 6 bases from V and 4 from J, leaving 10 bases between them. The CDR3 spells CSVEVGYEQYF. Here the CDR3 DNA reads TGCAGCGTGGAGGTGGGGTACGAGCAGTACTTC.

The chain carries TRBV6-5 and TRBJ2-7; a possible D gene is TRBD1 (6 bases). Germline V lookup: CDR1 MNHEY, CDR2 SVGAGI. V lost 5 bases, J lost 1 base, and 12 bases lay in between. The CDR3 runs to 14 residues. CDR3 coding DNA: TGTGCCAGCAGTAACAGGGATCGGTCCTACGAGCAGTACGTC. Protein product: CASSNRDRSYEQYV.

The V gene is TRBV12-3 or TRBV12-4, the J gene TRBJ1-6; D is unclear. This CDR3 spans 13 amino acids. Trimming pared 6 bases from V and 6 bases from J, leaving 9 bases between. In DNA form, the CDR3 reads TGTGCCAGCAGAGAGATCCTTAATTCACCCCTCCACTTT. It is translated as CASREILNSPLHF.

This clonotype was counted many times. The genes are TRBV12-3 or TRBV12-4 and TRBJ2-7, with unresolved D. This CDR3 comprises 14 residues. Trimming left V 0 bases short and J 4 bases short, with 10 bases between. CDR3 residues: CASSLAANSYEQYF. The CDR3 DNA is TGTGCCAGCAGTTTAGCGGCAAATTCTTACGAGCAGTACTTC.

Many counts were recorded for this clonotype. The gene calls are TRBV20-1 and TRBJ1-1, with D perhaps matching TRBD1 (6 bases). Germline-derived CDR1 and CDR2 are DFQATT and SNEGSKA (reference sequence). V shed 3 bases and J shed 1 base, with 12 bases lying between them. The CDR3 extends over 14 amino acids. This CDR3 reads CSASNTGTNTEAFF. CDR3 coding DNA: TGCAGTGCTAGTAATACAGGGACGAACACTGAAGCTTTCTTT.

The chain has TRBV5-1 and TRBJ2-7, with D unresolved. The germline V gene encodes CDR1 SGHRS and CDR2 YFSETQ. The CDR3 is made up of 14 amino acids. Trimming pared 1 base from V and 5 bases from J, leaving 13 bases between. CDR3 region: CASSLQLASDEQYF. The CDR3 DNA is TGCGCCAGCAGCTTGCAGCTGGCATCCGACGAGCAGTACTTC. Together with reference TRBV5-1 and TRBJ2-7, the CDR3 gives the full variable domain: KAGVTQTPRYLIKTRGQQVTLSCSPISGHRSVSWYQQTPGQGLQFLFEYFSETQRNKGNFPGRFSGRQFSNSRSEMNVSTLELGDSALYLCASSLQLASDEQYFGPGTRLTVT.

Only a few counts were recorded for this clonotype. This sequence joins TRBV5-1 and TRBJ1-4, with D perhaps matching TRBD1 (5 bases). This CDR3 comprises 15 residues. Germline values: CDR1 SGHRS, CDR2 YFSETQ. V was clipped by 0 bases and J by 7 bases, with 13 bases between them. The DNA for the CDR3 is TGCGCCAGCAGCTTGGTGGGGGGAGTAGGTGAAAAACTGTTTTTT. Protein: CASSLVGGVGEKLFF.

This clonotype was recorded at least ten times. This sequence joins TRBV20-1 and TRBJ2-5; D is possibly TRBD1 (7 bases). CDR3 length: 14 residues. CDR1 and CDR2 (germline): DFQATT, SNEGSKA (reference sequence). V shed 3 bases and J shed 5 bases, with 16 bases lying between them. The CDR3 DNA is TGCAGTGCTAGGCCTCAGGGGGGTGGCGAGACCCAGTACTTC. Translated, it gives CSARPQGGGETQYF.

The chain couples TRBV15 to TRBJ2-3, with D maybe TRBD2 (6 bases). The V gene's germline CDR1 is LNHNV and CDR2 YYDKDF (reference sequence). The CDR3 runs 18 residues. Trimming pared 1 base from V and 2 bases from J, leaving 19 bases between. CDR3 sequence reads: CATSRVPSLGGYTDTQYF. The DNA for the CDR3 is TGTGCCACCAGCAGAGTTCCGTCATTGGGGGGATACACAGATACGCAGTATTTT.

This clonotype has a count of ten or more. The V and J genes are TRBV20-1 and TRBJ2-1, with no clear D. Germline lookup yields CDR1 DFQATT and CDR2 SNEGSKA (reference sequence). CDR3 size: 14 residues. Trimming took off 1 base at V and 3 bases at J, with 10 bases between the two ends. CDR3 in DNA: TGCAGTGCTAGAGGCAGGAAACACTACAATGAGCAGTTCTTC. This translates into CSARGRKHYNEQFF.

The table lists this clonotype with a few counts. The J gene is TRBJ1-6, the V gene TRBV20-1, with 7 bases identical to TRBD1. CDR1 is DFQATT and CDR2 is SNEGSKA in the germline V gene (reference sequence). V trimming: 6 bases; J trimming: 10 bases; junction bases outside the gene matches: 12. The CDR3 has 14 residues. Here the CDR3 DNA reads TGCAGTGCGAGACAGGGCGGGACTTCATCACCCCTCCACTTT. Protein product: CSARQGGTSSPLHF.

Only a few counts were recorded for this clonotype. The CDR3: CASSVRSDTQYF. The CDR3 coding sequence is TGTGCCAGCAGTGTTAGGTCAGATACGCAGTATTTT. The chain combines TRBV12-3 or TRBV12-4 with TRBJ2-3; D gene ambiguous. With 5 bases removed from V and 4 bases from J, the gap between germline ends came to 7 bases. This CDR3 has 12 residues.

This clonotype has at least ten counts. The V and J genes are TRBV12-3 or TRBV12-4 and TRBJ2-1, with D perhaps TRBD1 (6 bases). V was pared by 5 bases and J by 8 bases, with 19 bases between. This CDR3 is 15 amino acids long. This CDR3 reads CASSTSVYPGDEQFF. CDR3 bases: TGTGCCAGCAGTACTAGTGTTTACCCAGGGGATGAGCAGTTCTTC.

V usage is TRBV7-2 and J usage is TRBJ2-2; 7 nucleotides match TRBD1. CDR1 is SGHTA, CDR2 FQGNSA, per germline. This CDR3 contains 16 residues. With 3 bases clipped from V and 0 bases from J, the junction kept 4 bases outside the gene matches. CDR3 sequence (DNA): TGTGCCAGCAGCTTCACCGGGACAGCGAACACCGGGGAGCTGTTTTTT. Protein: CASSFTGTANTGELFF.

This clonotype was counted many times. The J gene is TRBJ1-2, the V gene TRBV7-2; D gene ambiguous. V lost 1 base and J lost 4, with 10 bases in between. The length of the CDR3 is 14 residues. Germline loops: CDR1 SGHTA, CDR2 FQGNSA. This CDR3 reads CASSLVEGSYGYTF. The CDR3 coding sequence is TGTGCCAGCAGCTTAGTCGAAGGGTCCTATGGCTACACCTTC.

The chain uses TRBV20-1 and TRBJ1-3; the D is unclear. Germline V gene sequence: CDR1 DFQATT, CDR2 SNEGSKA (reference sequence). The CDR3 is 14 residues long. The germline V and J ends were trimmed by 3 bases and 3 bases, with 12 bases remaining between them. The CDR3 spells CSASGPIGGNTIYF. The CDR3 DNA follows: TGCAGTGCTAGTGGACCAATAGGTGGAAACACCATATATTTT.